These 20 T cell receptor beta chains were sequenced from one sample in a study of identical twins. TCRdb fed the 5' RACE reads into MiXCR, producing one record per CDR3 protein. The table records about 150,000 distinct CDR3 sequences, roughly 3.5% of them present only once. Sequenced sample: memory T cells sorted from blood. These TCRs come from a man aged 18 to 29 in good health.

This clonotype was counted at least ten times. The chain carries TRBV7-3 and TRBJ2-5; D gene uncertain. The germline gives CDR1 SGHTA, CDR2 FQGTGA. The CDR3 runs to 15 residues. V dropped 6 bases and J dropped 5 bases, with 19 bases sitting between them. CDR3 DNA sequence: TGTGCCAGCAGTTCACGGGCCTCTCCCAGGGAGACCCAGTACTTC. It specifies CASSSRASPRETQYF.

The table lists this clonotype with many counts. The chain uses TRBV19 and TRBJ2-1; TRBD1 agrees at 8 bases. V was pared by 4 bases and J by 5 bases, with 7 bases of the junction left unmatched. CDR1 is LNHDA and CDR2 is SQIVND in the germline V gene (reference sequence). The CDR3 is 15 residues long. CDR3 sequence: CASSRGTGNHNEQFF. The CDR3 DNA sequence: TGTGCCAGTAGTAGAGGGACAGGCAACCACAATGAGCAGTTCTTC.

This clonotype was found a few times. This chain links TRBV20-1 with TRBJ2-5; 11 bases are a match to TRBD1. The closer fit of TRBJ2-1 to the DNA end suggests the J call may be wrong. CDR1 and CDR2 from the germline V gene are DFQATT and SNEGSKA (reference sequence). The CDR3 covers 13 residues. In DNA, the CDR3 is TGCAGTGCTAGCGGGACAGGGGGTGAGACCCAGTTCTTC. This gives the protein CSASGTGGETQFF.

This clonotype was seen at least ten times. This rearrangement joins TRBV9 to TRBJ1-1; 8 positions agree with TRBD1. Per germline, CDR1 SGDLS and CDR2 YYNGEE. There are 17 residues in the CDR3. V trimming: 0 bases; J trimming: 4 bases; junction bases outside the gene matches: 11. CDR3 in amino acids: CASSVVNSMTGATEAFF. DNA of the CDR3: TGTGCCAGCAGCGTAGTCAACTCTATGACAGGGGCCACTGAAGCTTTCTTT.

This clonotype appeared many times. This chain connects TRBV6-1 to TRBJ1-5; TRBD1 is a possible D gene (5 bases). Per the germline V gene, CDR1 is MNHNS and CDR2 is SASEGT. The V and J ends lost 6 bases and 2 bases respectively, with 11 bases between them. CDR3 length: 14 residues. The CDR3: CASSQTRGNQPQHF. The CDR3 DNA reads as TGTGCCAGCAGCCAAACCAGGGGCAATCAGCCCCAGCATTTT.

This clonotype was detected ten times or more. This chain connects TRBV7-2 to TRBJ2-2, with a tentative D call TRBD2 (5 bases). Per germline, CDR1 SGHTA and CDR2 FQGNSA. The CDR3 sequence is 13 residues long. Trimming stripped 5 bases from V and 6 bases from J, with 10 bases between. DNA of the CDR3: TGTGCCAGCAGCGGGAGACACTCCGGGGAGCTGTTTTTT. It codes for CASSGRHSGELFF.

This clonotype was counted ten times or more. DNA for the CDR3: TGTGCCAGCAGCCCACGACAGGGGGTCACCTACGAGCAGTACTTC. Amino acids: CASSPRQGVTYEQYF. The chain carries TRBV4-2 and TRBJ2-7, with 9 bases that match TRBD1. CDR1 is LGHNA, CDR2 YNFKEQ, per germline. CDR3 length: 15 residues. J was trimmed by 2 bases and V by 4 bases; bases with no gene match: 6.

This chain links TRBV6-2 or TRBV6-3 with TRBJ2-7, with 8 bases lining up with TRBD1. With 7 bases clipped from V and 5 bases from J, the junction kept 10 bases outside the gene matches. This CDR3 is built from 14 residues. Germline V lookup: CDR1 MNHEY, CDR2 SVGEGT. In nucleotides, the CDR3 is TGTGCCAGCAAGACGGGGACAGGAAAGAACGAGCAGTACTTC. This codes for CASKTGTGKNEQYF.

This clonotype was detected ten times or more. The rearrangement links TRBV28 to TRBJ2-4; 7 positions agree with TRBD1. The CDR3 totals 14 residues. Losses at the gene ends were 6 bases for V and 6 bases for J; bases not matched to a gene: 8. CDR1 and CDR2 from the germline V gene are MDHEN and SYDVKM. Written as DNA, the CDR3 is TGTGCCAGCAGAAAACGACAGGGAGCAAACATTCAGTACTTC. Its protein is CASRKRQGANIQYF.

This clonotype was picked up a small number of times. The V gene is TRBV7-2, the J gene TRBJ2-2; no definite D call. CDR1 and CDR2 from the germline V gene are SGHTA and FQGNSA. CDR3 length equals 15 residues. V gave up 2 bases and J gave up 7 bases, with 14 bases separating them. CDR3 nucleotides: TGTGCCAGCAGCTTATATCCTAGAACGAGCGGGGAGCTGTTTTTT. It yields the protein CASSLYPRTSGELFF. Using reference TRBV7-2 and TRBJ2-2 for the parts outside the CDR3, the full variable domain is GAGVSQSPSNKVTEKGKDVELRCDPISGHTALYWYRQSLGQGLEFLIYFQGNSAPDKSGLPSDRFSAERTGGSVSTLTIQRTQQEDSAVYLCASSLYPRTSGELFFGEGSRLTVL.

This clonotype occurred many times. The genes are TRBV6-1 and TRBJ2-7, with 7 bases identical to TRBD1. Losses at the gene ends were 6 bases for V and 6 bases for J; bases not matched to a gene: 11. CDR1 and CDR2 from the germline V gene are MNHNS and SASEGT. This CDR3 spans 14 amino acids. CDR3 in amino acids: CASSPGQSVSEQYV. CDR3 bases: TGTGCCAGCAGCCCGGGACAGTCGGTATCCGAGCAGTACGTC.

This clonotype has only a few counts. The genes are TRBV7-2 and TRBJ2-5; D assignment may be TRBD1 or TRBD2 (5 bases each). The CDR3 has 14 amino acids. CDR1 and CDR2 from the germline V gene are SGHTA and FQGNSA. V lost 6 bases and J 5 bases, leaving 16 bases between the germline ends. The chain's CDR3 is CASSYRGTGETQYF. Written as DNA, the CDR3 is TGTGCCAGCAGTTATAGGGGAACGGGGGAGACCCAGTACTTC.

This clonotype was detected ten times or more. The V and J genes are TRBV29-1 and TRBJ2-7, with 11 positions matching TRBD2. Trimming took 6 bases from V and 3 from J; bases not matched to a gene: 7. Germline loops: CDR1 SQVTM, CDR2 ANQGSEA. This CDR3 spans 14 amino acids. The CDR3 reads CSVSPGLADYEQYF. CDR3 nucleotide sequence: TGCAGCGTCTCCCCGGGACTAGCGGACTACGAGCAGTACTTC.

This clonotype appeared many times. The V and J genes are TRBV29-1 and TRBJ2-1; the match to TRBD1 covers 9 bases. Looked up from germline, CDR1 is SQVTM and CDR2 is ANQGSEA. The CDR3 has 14 residues. The ends lost 3 bases at V and 6 bases at J; junction bases unmatched: 6. The CDR3 here is CSVDGTGLGNEQFF. CDR3 bases: TGCAGCGTTGATGGGACAGGGTTGGGCAATGAGCAGTTCTTC.

This clonotype was recorded a few times. The CDR3 DNA reads as TGTGCAAGTCGCTCCGACACGGATGGCTATAATTCACCCCTCCACTTT. Protein: CASRSDTDGYNSPLHF. The chain couples TRBV12-2 to TRBJ1-6. TRBV12-2 is reported as a pseudogene. There are 16 residues in the CDR3.

This clonotype was recorded many times. The V call is TRBV12-3 or TRBV12-4, the J call TRBJ2-3; D call uncertain. Between the trimmed V and J ends, which lost 4 bases and 6 bases, there was a span of 2 bases. There are 10 residues in the CDR3. CDR3: CASSYDTQYF. The CDR3 DNA reads TGTGCCAGCAGTTATGATACGCAGTATTTT.

This clonotype was seen ten or more times. The chain is built from TRBV9 and TRBJ1-2; TRBD1 matches 8 bases. There are 14 residues in the CDR3. J lost 7 bases, V lost 0 bases, and 5 bases had no gene match. Germline V gene lookup returns CDR1 SGDLS and CDR2 YYNGEE. The DNA for the CDR3 is TGTGCCAGCAGCGTAGATTCAGGGGGCCGTGGCTACACCTTC. Amino acids: CASSVDSGGRGYTF.

There are a few counts of this clonotype. This chain links TRBV19 with TRBJ1-5; D remains unclear. The V gene lost 5 bases and the J gene lost 3 bases, with 11 bases spanning the gap. Per the germline V gene, CDR1 is LNHDA and CDR2 is SQIVND (reference sequence). The CDR3 runs to 14 residues. CDR3 region: CASSGGPTNQPQHF. DNA for the CDR3: TGTGCCAGTAGTGGAGGGCCCACCAATCAGCCCCAGCATTTT.

This clonotype was seen ten or more times. The chain recombines TRBV11-2 with TRBJ2-7; 9 bases align to TRBD2. Germline V gene sequence: CDR1 SGHAT, CDR2 FQNNGV. This CDR3 comprises 15 residues. J lost 4 bases, V lost 5 bases, and 9 bases had no gene match. CDR3 nucleotide sequence: TGTGCCAGCAGCCCGCTCCGGACTAGCGAATACGAGCAGTACTTC. This encodes CASSPLRTSEYEQYF.

This clonotype showed up many times. This sequence joins TRBV6-5 and TRBJ2-1; D ambiguous. Trimming left V 2 bases short and J 4 bases short, with 9 bases between. The length of the CDR3 is 14 residues. CDR1 and CDR2 (germline): MNHEY, SVGAGI. CDR3 in amino acids: CASSYGQEYNEQFF. The CDR3 nucleotides read TGTGCCAGCAGTTACGGTCAGGAGTACAATGAGCAGTTCTTC.